This T cell receptor (beta chain) is from a study of T-cell memory formation after mild COVID-19. V dropped 5 bases and J dropped 0 bases, with 17 bases sitting between them. The CDR3 is made up of 17 amino acids. One entry per CDR3 protein, called by TCRdb with MiXCR from the 5' RACE reads. The repertoire has hundreds of thousands of distinct CDR3 sequences, about a fifth of them found once; the top ten carry about 8.2%. Sequencing used PBMCs or a T cell subset sorted from them (not recorded which). This TCR derives from an adult woman who had mild COVID-19 (a few samples of this study predate the infection). Cell type and time point are not known. V gene TRBV12-3 or TRBV12-4 combines with J gene TRBJ1-3, with D perhaps matching TRBD1 (6 bases). CDR3 in amino acids: CASSVLRQVTSGNTIYF. The CDR3 nucleotides are TGTGCCAGCAGTGTACTAAGACAGGTCACCTCTGGAAACACCATATATTTT.